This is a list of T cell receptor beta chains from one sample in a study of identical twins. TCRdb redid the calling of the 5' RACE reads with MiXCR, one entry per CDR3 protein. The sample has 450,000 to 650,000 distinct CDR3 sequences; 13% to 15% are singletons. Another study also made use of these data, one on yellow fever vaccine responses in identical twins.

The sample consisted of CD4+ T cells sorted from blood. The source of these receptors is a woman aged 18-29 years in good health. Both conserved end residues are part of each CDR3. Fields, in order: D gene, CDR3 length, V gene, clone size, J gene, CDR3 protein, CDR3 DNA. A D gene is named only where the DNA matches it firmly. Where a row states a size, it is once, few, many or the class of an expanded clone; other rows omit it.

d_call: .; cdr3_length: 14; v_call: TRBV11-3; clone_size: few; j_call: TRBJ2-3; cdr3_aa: CASSTGTRTDTQYF; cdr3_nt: TGTGCCAGCAGCACTGGGACCCGCACAGATACGCAGTATTTT
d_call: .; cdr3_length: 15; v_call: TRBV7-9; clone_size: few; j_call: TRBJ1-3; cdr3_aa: CASSLDTRDGNTIYF; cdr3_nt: TGTGCCAGCAGCTTAGATACCAGGGATGGAAACACCATATATTTT
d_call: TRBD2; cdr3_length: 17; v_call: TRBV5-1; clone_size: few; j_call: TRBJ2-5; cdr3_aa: CASSTARTSGEAETQYF; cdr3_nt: TGCGCCAGCAGCACAGCCCGGACTAGCGGGGAGGCAGAGACCCAGTACTTC
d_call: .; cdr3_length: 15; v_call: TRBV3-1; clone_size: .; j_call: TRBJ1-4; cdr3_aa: CASSQVRDYAAELFF; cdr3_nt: TGTGCCAGCAGCCAAGTAAGGGATTACGCTGCTGAACTGTTTTTT
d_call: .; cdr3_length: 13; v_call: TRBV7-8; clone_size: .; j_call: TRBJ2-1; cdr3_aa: CASSLGLAEAQFF; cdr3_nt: TGTGCCAGCAGCTTAGGATTAGCGGAGGCCCAGTTCTTC
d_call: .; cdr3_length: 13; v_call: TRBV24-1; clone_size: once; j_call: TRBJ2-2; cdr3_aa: CATSVPNAGKLFF; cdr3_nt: TGTGCCACCAGTGTGCCGAACGCCGGGAAGCTGTTTTTT
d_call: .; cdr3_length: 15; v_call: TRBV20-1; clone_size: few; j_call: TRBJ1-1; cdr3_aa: CSARDRGVGNTEAFF; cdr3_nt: TGCAGTGCTAGAGATCGGGGGGTGGGGAACACTGAAGCTTTCTTT
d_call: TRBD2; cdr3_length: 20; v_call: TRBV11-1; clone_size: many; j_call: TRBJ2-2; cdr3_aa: CASSSPGTSGGQTNTGELFF; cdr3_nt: TGTGCCAGCAGCTCTCCGGGGACTAGCGGGGGACAAACGAACACCGGGGAGCTGTTTTTT
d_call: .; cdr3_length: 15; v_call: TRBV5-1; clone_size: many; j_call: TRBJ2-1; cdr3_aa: CASSLSGGSYNEQFF; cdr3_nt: TGCGCCAGCAGCTTGTCCGGGGGTTCCTACAATGAGCAGTTCTTC
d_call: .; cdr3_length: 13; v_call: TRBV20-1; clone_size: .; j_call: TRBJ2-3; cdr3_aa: CSASGLGTDTQYF; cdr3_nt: TGCAGTGCCTCCGGGTTGGGCACAGATACGCAGTATTTT
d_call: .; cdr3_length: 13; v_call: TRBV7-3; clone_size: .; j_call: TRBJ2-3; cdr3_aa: CASNAHPSDTQYF; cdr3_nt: TGTGCCAGCAATGCACATCCCTCAGATACGCAGTATTTT
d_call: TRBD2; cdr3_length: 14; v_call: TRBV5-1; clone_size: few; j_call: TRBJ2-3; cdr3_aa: CASRFQREADTQYF; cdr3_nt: TGCGCCAGCAGGTTCCAGCGGGAGGCAGATACGCAGTATTTT
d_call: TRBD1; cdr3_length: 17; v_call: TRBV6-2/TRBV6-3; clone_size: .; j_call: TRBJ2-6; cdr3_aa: CASTQTGHSSGANVLTF; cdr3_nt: TGTGCCAGCACCCAGACAGGGCATAGCTCTGGGGCCAACGTCCTGACTTTC
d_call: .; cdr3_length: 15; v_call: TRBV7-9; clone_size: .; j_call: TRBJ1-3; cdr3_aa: CASSLLAFSGNTIYF; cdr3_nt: TGTGCCAGCAGCTTATTGGCGTTCTCTGGAAACACCATATATTTT
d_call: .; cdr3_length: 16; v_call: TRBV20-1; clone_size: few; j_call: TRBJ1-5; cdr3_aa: CSARDGRETENQPQHF; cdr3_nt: TGCAGTGCTAGAGATGGACGGGAAACAGAAAATCAGCCCCAGCATTTT
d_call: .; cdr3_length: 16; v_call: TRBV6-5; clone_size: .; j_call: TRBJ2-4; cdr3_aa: CASSYARGPAKNIQYF; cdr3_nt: TGTGCCAGCAGTTACGCTCGGGGACCAGCCAAAAACATTCAGTACTTC
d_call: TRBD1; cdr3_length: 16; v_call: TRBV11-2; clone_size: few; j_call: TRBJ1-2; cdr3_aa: CASSLGMGTGSYGYTF; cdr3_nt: TGTGCCAGCAGCTTAGGCATGGGGACAGGGTCTTATGGCTACACCTTC
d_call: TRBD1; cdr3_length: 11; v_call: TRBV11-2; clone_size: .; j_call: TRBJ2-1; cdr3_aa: CASSLEGGPFF; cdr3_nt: TGTGCCAGCAGCTTAGAAGGGGGCCCGTTCTTC
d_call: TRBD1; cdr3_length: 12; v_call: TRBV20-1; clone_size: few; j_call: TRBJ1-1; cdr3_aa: CSAEQGSTEAFF; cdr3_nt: TGCAGTGCGGAACAGGGGAGCACTGAAGCTTTCTTT
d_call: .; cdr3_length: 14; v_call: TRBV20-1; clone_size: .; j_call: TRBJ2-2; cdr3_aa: CSAREPGGTGELFF; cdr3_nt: TGCAGTGCTAGAGAGCCCGGAGGCACCGGGGAGCTGTTTTTT
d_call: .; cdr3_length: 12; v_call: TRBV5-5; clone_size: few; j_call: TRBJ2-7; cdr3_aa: CASSLHGDEQYF; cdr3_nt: TGTGCCAGCAGCTTGCACGGGGACGAGCAGTACTTC
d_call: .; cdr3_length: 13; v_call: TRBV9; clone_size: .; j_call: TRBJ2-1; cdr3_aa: CASSVGASAQQFF; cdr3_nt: TGTGCCAGCAGCGTTGGAGCGAGCGCTCAGCAGTTCTTC
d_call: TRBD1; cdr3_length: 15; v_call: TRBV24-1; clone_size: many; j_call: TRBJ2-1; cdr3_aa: CATSEPGQGRSEQFF; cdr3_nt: TGTGCCACCAGTGAACCCGGACAGGGGAGGAGTGAGCAGTTCTTC
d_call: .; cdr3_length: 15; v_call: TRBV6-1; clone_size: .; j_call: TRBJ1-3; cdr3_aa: CASSVSGVYGNTIYF; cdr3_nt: TGTGCCAGCAGTGTGTCAGGGGTTTACGGAAACACCATATATTTT
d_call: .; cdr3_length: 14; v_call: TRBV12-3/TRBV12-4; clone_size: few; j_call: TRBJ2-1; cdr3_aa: CASSFSRENNEQFF; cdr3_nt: TGTGCCAGCAGTTTCTCCCGGGAGAACAATGAGCAGTTCTTC
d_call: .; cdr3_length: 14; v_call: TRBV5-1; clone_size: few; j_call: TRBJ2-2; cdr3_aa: CASSSLLGSGELFF; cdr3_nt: TGCGCCAGCAGCTCTTTGCTTGGCTCCGGGGAGCTGTTTTTT
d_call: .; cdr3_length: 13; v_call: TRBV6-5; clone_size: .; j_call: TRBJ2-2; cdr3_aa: CASSYSGQTRLFF; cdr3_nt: TGTGCCAGCAGTTACTCAGGCCAGACTAGACTGTTTTTT
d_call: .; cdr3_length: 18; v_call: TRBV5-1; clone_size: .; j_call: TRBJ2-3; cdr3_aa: CASSFRPNPNPSTDTQYF; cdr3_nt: TGCGCCAGCAGCTTTAGGCCAAATCCAAACCCTAGCACAGATACGCAGTATTTT
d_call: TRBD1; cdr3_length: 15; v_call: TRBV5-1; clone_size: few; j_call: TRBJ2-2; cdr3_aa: CASSLATGGSGELFF; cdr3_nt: TGCGCCAGCAGCTTGGCTACAGGGGGTTCAGGGGAGCTGTTTTTT
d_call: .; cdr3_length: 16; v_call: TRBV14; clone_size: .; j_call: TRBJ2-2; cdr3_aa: CASSQAYLENTGELFF; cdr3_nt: TGTGCCAGCAGCCAAGCCTACCTAGAGAACACCGGGGAGCTGTTTTTT
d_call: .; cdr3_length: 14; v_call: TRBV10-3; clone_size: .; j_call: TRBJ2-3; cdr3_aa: CAIKNTGAPDTQYF; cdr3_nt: TGTGCCATCAAAAATACGGGGGCTCCAGATACGCAGTATTTT
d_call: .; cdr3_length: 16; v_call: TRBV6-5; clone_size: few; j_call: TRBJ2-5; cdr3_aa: CASSYFGYRGQETQYF; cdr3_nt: TGTGCCAGCAGTTATTTCGGGTACCGGGGACAAGAGACCCAGTACTTC
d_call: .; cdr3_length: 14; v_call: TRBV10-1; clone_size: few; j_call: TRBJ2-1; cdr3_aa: CASRRDSTHNEQFF; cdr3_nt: TGCGCCAGCAGACGGGACTCTACCCACAATGAGCAGTTCTTC
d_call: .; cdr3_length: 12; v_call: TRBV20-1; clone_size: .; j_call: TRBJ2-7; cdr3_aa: CSASLSSYEQYF; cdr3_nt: TGCAGTGCTAGCTTAAGCTCCTACGAGCAGTACTTC
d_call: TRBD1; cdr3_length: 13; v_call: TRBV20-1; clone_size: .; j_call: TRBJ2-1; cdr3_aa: CSALGQGANEQFF; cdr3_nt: TGCAGTGCCCTTGGACAGGGGGCAAATGAGCAGTTCTTC